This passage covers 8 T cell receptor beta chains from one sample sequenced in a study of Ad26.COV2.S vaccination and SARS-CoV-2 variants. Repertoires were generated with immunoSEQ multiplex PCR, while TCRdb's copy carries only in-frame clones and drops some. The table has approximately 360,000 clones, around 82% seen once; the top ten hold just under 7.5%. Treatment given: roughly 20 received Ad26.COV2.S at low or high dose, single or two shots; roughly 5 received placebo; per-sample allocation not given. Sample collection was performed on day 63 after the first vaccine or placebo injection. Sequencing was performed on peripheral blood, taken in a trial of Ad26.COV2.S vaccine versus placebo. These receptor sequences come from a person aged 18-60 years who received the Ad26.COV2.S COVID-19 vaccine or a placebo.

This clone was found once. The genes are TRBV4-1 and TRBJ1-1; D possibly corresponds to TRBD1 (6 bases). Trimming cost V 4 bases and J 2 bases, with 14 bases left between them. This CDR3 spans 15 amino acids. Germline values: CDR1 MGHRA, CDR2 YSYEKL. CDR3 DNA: TGCGCCAGCAGCCCCAGACTGGGGACAAACACTGAAGCTTTCTTT. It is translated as CASSPRLGTNTEAFF.

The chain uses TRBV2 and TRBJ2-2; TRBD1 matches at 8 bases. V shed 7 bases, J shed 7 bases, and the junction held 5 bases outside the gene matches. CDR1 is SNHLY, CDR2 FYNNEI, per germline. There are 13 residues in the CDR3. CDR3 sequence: CASTQDRVGELFF. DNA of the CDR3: TGTGCCAGCACCCAGGACAGGGTCGGGGAGCTGTTTTTT.

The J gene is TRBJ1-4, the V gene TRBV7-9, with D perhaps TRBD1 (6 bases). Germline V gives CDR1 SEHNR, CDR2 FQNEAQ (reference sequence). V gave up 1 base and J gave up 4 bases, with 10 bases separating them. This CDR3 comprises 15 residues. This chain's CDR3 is CASSLDGGLNEKLFF. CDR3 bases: TGTGCCAGCAGCTTAGATGGGGGCCTTAATGAAAAACTGTTTTTT.

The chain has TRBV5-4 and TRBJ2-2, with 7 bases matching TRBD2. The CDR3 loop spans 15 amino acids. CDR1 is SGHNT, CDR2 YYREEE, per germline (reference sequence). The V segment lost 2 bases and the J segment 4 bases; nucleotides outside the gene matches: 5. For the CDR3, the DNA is TGTGCCAGCAGCTTTGGGGGGGTTGTCACCGGGGAGCTGTTTTTT. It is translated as CASSFGGVVTGELFF.

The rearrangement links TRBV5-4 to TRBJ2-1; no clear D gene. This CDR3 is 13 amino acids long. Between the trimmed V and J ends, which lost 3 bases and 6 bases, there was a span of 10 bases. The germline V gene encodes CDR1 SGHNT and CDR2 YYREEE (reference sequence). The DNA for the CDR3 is TGTGCCAGCAGCTCGGTGAGTCTCAATGAGCAGTTCTTC. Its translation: CASSSVSLNEQFF.

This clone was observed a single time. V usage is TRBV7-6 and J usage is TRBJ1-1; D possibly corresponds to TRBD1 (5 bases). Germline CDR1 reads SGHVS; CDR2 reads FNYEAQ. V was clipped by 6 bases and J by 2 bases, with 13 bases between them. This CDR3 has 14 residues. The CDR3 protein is CASRLGAGNTEAFF. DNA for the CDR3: TGTGCCAGCAGGCTCGGGGCAGGTAACACTGAAGCTTTCTTT.

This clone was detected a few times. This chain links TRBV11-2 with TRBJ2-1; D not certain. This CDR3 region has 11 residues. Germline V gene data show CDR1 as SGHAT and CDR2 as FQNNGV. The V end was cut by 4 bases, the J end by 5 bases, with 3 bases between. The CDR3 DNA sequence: TGTGCCAGCAGCTATGACAATGAGCAGTTCTTC. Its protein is CASSYDNEQFF.

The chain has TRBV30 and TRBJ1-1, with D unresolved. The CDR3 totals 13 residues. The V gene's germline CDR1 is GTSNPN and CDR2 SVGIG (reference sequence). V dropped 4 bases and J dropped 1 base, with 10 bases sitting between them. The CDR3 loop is CAWKGWGNTEAFF. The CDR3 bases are TGTGCCTGGAAGGGTTGGGGGAACACTGAAGCTTTCTTT. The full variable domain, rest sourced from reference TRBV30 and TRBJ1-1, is SQTIHQWPATLVQPVGSPLSLECTVEGTSNPNLYWYRQAAGRGLQLLFYSVGIGQISSEVPQNLSASRPQDRQFILSSKKLLLSDSGFYLCAWKGWGNTEAFFGQGTRLTVV.